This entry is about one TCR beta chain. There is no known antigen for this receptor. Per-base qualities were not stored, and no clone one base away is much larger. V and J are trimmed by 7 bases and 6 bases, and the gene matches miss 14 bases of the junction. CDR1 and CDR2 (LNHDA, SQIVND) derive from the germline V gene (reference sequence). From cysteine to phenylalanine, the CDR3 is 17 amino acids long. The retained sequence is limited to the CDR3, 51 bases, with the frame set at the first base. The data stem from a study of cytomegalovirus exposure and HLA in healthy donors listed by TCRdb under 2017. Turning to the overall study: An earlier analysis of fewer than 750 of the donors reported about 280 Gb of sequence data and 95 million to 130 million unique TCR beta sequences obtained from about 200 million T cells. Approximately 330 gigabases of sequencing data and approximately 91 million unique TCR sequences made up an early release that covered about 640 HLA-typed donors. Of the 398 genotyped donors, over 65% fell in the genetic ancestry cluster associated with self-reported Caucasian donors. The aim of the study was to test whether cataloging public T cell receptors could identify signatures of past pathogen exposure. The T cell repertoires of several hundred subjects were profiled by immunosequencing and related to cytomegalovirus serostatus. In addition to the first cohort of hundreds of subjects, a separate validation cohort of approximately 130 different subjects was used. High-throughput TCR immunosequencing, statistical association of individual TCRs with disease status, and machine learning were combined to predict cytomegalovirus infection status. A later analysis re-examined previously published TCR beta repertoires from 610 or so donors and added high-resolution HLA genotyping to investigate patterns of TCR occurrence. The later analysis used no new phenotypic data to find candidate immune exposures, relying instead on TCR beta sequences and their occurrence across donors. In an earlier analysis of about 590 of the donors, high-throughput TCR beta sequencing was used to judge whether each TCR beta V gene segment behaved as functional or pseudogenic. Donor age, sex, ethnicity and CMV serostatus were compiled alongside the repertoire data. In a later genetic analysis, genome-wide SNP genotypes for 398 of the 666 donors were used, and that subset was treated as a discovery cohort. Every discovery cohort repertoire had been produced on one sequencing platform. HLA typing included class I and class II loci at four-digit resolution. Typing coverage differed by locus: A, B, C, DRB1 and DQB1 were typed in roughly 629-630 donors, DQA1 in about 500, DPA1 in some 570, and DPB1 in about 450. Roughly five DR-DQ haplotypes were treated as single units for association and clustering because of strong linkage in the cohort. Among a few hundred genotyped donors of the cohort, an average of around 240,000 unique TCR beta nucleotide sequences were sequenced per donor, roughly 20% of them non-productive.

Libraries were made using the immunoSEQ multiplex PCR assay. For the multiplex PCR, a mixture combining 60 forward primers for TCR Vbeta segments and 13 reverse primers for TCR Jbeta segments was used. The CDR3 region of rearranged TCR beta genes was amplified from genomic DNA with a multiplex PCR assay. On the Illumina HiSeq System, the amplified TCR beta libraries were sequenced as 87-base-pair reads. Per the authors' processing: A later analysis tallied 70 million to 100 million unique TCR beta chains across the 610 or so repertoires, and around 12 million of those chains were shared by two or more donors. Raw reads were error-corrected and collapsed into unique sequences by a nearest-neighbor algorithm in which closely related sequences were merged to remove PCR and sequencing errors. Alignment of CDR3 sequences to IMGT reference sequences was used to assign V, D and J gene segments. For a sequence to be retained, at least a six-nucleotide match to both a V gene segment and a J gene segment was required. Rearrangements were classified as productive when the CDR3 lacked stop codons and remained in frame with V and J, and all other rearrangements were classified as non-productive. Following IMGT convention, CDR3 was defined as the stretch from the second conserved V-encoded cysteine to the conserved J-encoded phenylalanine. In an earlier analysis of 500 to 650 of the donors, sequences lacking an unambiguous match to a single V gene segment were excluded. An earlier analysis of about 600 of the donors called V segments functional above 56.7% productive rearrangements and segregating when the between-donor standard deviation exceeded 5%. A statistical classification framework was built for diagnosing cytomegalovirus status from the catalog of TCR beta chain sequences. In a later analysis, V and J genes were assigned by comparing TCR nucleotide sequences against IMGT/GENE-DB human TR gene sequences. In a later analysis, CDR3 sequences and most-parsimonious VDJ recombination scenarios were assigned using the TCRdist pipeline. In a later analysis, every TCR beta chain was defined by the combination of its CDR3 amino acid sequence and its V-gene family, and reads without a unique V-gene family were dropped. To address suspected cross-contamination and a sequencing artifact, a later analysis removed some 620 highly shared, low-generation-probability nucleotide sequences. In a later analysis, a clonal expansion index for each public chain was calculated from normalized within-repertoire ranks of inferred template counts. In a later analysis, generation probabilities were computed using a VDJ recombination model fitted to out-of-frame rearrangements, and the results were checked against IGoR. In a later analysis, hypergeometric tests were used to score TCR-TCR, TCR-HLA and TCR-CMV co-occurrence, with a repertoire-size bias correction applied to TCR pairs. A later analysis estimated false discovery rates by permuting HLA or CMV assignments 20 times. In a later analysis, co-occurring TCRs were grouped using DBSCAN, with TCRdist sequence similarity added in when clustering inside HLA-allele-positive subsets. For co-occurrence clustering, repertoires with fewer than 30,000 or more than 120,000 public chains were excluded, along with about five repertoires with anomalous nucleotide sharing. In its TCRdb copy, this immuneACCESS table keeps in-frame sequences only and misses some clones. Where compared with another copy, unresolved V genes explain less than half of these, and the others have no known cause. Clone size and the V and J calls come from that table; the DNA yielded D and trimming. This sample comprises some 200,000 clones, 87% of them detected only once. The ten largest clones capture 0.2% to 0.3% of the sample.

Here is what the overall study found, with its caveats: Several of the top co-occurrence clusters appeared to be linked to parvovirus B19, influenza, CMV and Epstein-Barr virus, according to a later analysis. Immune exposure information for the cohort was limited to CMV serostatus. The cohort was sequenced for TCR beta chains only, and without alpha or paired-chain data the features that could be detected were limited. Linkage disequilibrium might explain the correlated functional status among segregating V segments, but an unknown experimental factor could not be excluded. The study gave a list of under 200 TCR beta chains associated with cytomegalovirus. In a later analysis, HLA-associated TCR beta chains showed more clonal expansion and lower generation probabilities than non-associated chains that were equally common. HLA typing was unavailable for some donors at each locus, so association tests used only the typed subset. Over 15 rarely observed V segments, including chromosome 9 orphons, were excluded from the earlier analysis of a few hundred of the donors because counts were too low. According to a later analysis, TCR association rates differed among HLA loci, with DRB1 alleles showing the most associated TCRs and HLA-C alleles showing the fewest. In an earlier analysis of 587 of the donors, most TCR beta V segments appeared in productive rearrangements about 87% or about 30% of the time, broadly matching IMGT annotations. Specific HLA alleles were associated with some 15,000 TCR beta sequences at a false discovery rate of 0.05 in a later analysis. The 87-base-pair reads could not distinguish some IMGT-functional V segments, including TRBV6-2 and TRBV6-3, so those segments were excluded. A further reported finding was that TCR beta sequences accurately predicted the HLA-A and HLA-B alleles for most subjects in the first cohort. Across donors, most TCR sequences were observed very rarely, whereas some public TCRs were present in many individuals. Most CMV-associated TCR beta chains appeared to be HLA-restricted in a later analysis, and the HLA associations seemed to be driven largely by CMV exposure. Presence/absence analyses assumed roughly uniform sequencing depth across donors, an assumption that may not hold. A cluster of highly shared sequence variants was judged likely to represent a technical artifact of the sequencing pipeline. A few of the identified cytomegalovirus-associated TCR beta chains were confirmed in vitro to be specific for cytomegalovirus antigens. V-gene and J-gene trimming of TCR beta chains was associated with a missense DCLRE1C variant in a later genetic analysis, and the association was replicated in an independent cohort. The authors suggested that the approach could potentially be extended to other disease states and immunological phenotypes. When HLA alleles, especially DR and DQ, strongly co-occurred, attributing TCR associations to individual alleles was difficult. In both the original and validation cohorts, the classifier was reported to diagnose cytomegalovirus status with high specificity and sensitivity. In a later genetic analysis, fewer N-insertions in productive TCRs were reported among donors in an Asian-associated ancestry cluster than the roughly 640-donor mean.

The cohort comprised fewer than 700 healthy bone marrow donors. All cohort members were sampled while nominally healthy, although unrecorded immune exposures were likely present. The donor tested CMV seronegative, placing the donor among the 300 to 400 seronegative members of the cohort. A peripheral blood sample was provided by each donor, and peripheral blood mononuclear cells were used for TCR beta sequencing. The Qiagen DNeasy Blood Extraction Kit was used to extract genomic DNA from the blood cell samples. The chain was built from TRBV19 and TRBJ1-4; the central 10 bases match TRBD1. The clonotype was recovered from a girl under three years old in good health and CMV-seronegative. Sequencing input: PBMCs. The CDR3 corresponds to CASTILGTGTGDEKLFF. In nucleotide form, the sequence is TGTGCCAGTACCATACTGGGGACCGGGACAGGGGATGAAAAACTGTTTTTT.